Sequencing of this T cell receptor beta chain was carried out in a study of identical twins. Study-wide findings and caveats: Less excess twin sharing appeared in beta out-of-frame sequences. Insertions were fewer in abundant cord blood beta clonotypes, whereas memory repertoires showed none of this pattern.

Germline assignment: CDR1 SGHRS and CDR2 YFSETQ. Trimming removed 2 bases from V and 0 bases from J, with 11 bases in between. This CDR3 has 16 amino acids. Worth noting for this clonotype: Its antigen remains unknown.

Via MiXCR, TCRdb re-called the 5' RACE reads, giving one row per CDR3 protein. Among some 730,000 distinct CDR3 sequences listed, 18% were seen once. Separately, the same data were catalogued under a study of T cells expressing NK-cell markers.

The source is a woman aged 18-29 years in good health. Sequenced material: PBMCs. This chain links TRBV5-1 with TRBJ2-2; D assignment may be TRBD1 or TRBD2 (5 bases each). CDR3 residues: CASSLLGDPNTGELFF. The CDR3 DNA reads as TGCGCCAGCAGCTTATTGGGGGACCCGAACACCGGGGAGCTGTTTTTT.